The 22 T cell receptor beta chains reported below all come from one sample, sequenced in a study of post-analysis software for immune sequencing data. Their antigens remain unidentified. Unique molecular identifiers tagged the TCR beta cDNA libraries. TCRdb analysed the PCR reads with MiXCR anew, one entry per CDR3 protein. Among hundreds of thousands of distinct CDR3 sequences listed, approximately 30% were seen once. The study's findings and limits: Five TRBV segments (TRBV5-6, TRBV5-1 and TRBV20-1 among them) occurred more frequently in patients than in controls.

Material for sequencing was blood. These receptors all stem from a girl between 10 and 17 years old with multiple sclerosis.

This clonotype has only a few counts. The chain carries TRBV11-2 and TRBJ2-3, with D possibly matching TRBD2 (5 bases). The germline V and J ends were trimmed by 3 bases and 5 bases, with 12 bases remaining between them. Germline loops: CDR1 SGHAT, CDR2 FQNNGV. The CDR3 is 14 residues long. The CDR3 coding sequence is TGTGCCAGCAGCTTCAATAGCGTGAGAGATACGCAGTATTTT. It yields the protein CASSFNSVRDTQYF.

This clonotype was recorded many times. An end of the junction does not agree with germline; a read error may underlie this. The chain joins TRBV5-1 to TRBJ2-3; TRBD1 aligns across 7 bases. Germline loops: CDR1 SGHRS, CDR2 YFSETQ. The CDR3 consists of 13 residues. CDR3 DNA sequence: TGTGCCAGCAGCTCAGGGACAGCAGATACGCAGTATTTT. This encodes CASSSGTADTQYF. The full variable domain, completed using reference TRBV5-1 and TRBJ2-3, is KAGVTQTPRYLIKTRGQQVTLSCSPISGHRSVSWYQQTPGQGLQFLFEYFSETQRNKGNFPGRFSGRQFSNSRSEMNVSTLELGDSALYLCASSSGTADTQYFGPGTRLTVL.

The CDR3 protein is CASSDLGAGNTEAFF. The CDR3 nucleotides read TGTGCCAGCAGTGATTTGGGGGCAGGGAACACTGAAGCTTTCTTT. The rearrangement uses TRBV25-1 and TRBJ1-1; tentative D call: TRBD1 (6 bases). In germline, CDR1 is MGHDK, CDR2 SYGVNS. This CDR3 is built from 15 residues. Trimming removed 3 bases at V and 1 base at J, with 12 bases between.

This clonotype turned up a few times. The chain employs TRBV9 and TRBJ1-5; the match to TRBD1 covers 7 bases. The CDR3 contains 14 residues. J gave up 4 bases and V 3 bases, and 4 bases lay outside the gene matches. The germline gives CDR1 SGDLS, CDR2 YYNGEE. Written as DNA, the CDR3 is TGTGCCAGCAGCGCCGGGACAGCAAATCAGCCCCAGCATTTT. This translates into CASSAGTANQPQHF.

This clonotype has more than one count but fewer than ten. DNA for the CDR3: TGCGCCAGCAGCCAGCGAGCGGGGGCCCCCGATACGCAGTATTTT. Translation: CASSQRAGAPDTQYF. The chain couples TRBV4-3 to TRBJ2-3, with 8 bases matching TRBD2. V lost 3 bases and J lost 6; bases outside the gene matches: 8. Germline V gene data show CDR1 as LGHNA and CDR2 as YSLEER. This CDR3 is built from 15 residues.

This chain links TRBV7-9 with TRBJ1-2; 9 nucleotides agree with TRBD1. V shed 5 bases, J shed 9 bases, and the junction held 10 bases outside the gene matches. Germline V gene data show CDR1 as SEHNR and CDR2 as FQNEAQ (reference sequence). The length of the CDR3 is 14 residues. The CDR3 region has the DNA TGTGCCAGCAGCGGGCGGACAGGGGTCTTACGCTACACCTTC. This translates into CASSGRTGVLRYTF.

This clonotype was counted a few times. This chain joins TRBV7-2 and TRBJ2-1; no clear D. The CDR3 is 12 amino acids. Trimming cost V 1 base and J 9 bases, with 7 bases left between them. The V gene's germline CDR1 is SGHTA and CDR2 FQGNSA. CDR3 DNA sequence: TGTGCCAGCAGCTTAGGGGTGGTTGAGCAGTTCTTC. Its translation: CASSLGVVEQFF. Filled out from reference TRBV7-2 and TRBJ2-1, the complete variable domain reads GAGVSQSPSNKVTEKGKDVELRCDPISGHTALYWYRQSLGQGLEFLIYFQGNSAPDKSGLPSDRFSAERTGGSVSTLTIQRTQQEDSAVYLCASSLGVVEQFFGPGTRLTVL.

This chain links TRBV11-2 with TRBJ2-1; 8 bases fit TRBD2. CDR1 SGHAT and CDR2 FQNNGV come from the germline V gene. This CDR3 region has 12 residues. V lost 7 bases and J lost 8; bases outside the gene matches: 4. The DNA for the CDR3 is TGTGCCAGCAACTTCGGGGGGGATGAGCAGTTCTTC. Its translation: CASNFGGDEQFF.

This clonotype was observed a few times. The rearrangement links TRBV2 to TRBJ1-2; D unresolved. Trimming removed 4 bases at V and 8 bases at J, with 14 bases between. This CDR3 region has 13 residues. Germline CDR1 is SNHLY and CDR2 is FYNNEI. CDR3 DNA sequence: TGTGCCAGCAGTGTCTCTAGGGCTAGAGGCTACACCTTC. This encodes CASSVSRARGYTF.

The chain has TRBV2 and TRBJ2-2; 8 bases are shared with TRBD2. CDR1 SNHLY and CDR2 FYNNEI come from the germline V gene. V trimming: 8 bases; J trimming: 5 bases; junction bases outside the gene matches: 10. This CDR3 has 15 residues. CDR3 DNA: TGTGCCAGCCTGGGGGTCGCGGGAGGTACCGGGGAGCTGTTTTTT. Its protein product is CASLGVAGGTGELFF.

This clonotype turned up a few times. The CDR3 region is CASSPGAGTNSPLHF. DNA of the CDR3: TGTGCCAGCAGCCCTGGGGCGGGGACGAATTCACCCCTCCACTTT. The chain uses TRBV6-5 and TRBJ1-6, with D tentatively TRBD1 (5 bases). The CDR3 is 15 amino acids. From germline, CDR1 is MNHEY and CDR2 SVGAGI. The V end lost 6 bases, the J end lost 7 bases, and 16 bases lay between the germline ends.

This clonotype occurred a few times. The chain uses TRBV28 and TRBJ2-1; D gene unclear. Germline loops: CDR1 MDHEN, CDR2 SYDVKM. CDR3 length equals 16 residues. Between the trimmed V and J ends, which lost 6 bases and 3 bases, there was a span of 18 bases. The chain's CDR3 is CASRHGRLIFYNEQFF. For the CDR3, the DNA is TGTGCCAGCAGGCATGGAAGGCTAATTTTCTACAATGAGCAGTTCTTC.

The chain combines TRBV11-2 with TRBJ2-4, with 8 nucleotides matching TRBD2. This CDR3 has 15 residues. Germline CDR1 SGHAT, CDR2 FQNNGV. The trim removed 6 bases at V and 13 bases at J, leaving 17 bases unmatched. CDR3 sequence (DNA): TGTGCCAGCAGGCTGTCCCGGGGGGGCTACAATGAGCAGTACTTC. It specifies CASRLSRGGYNEQYF.

This clonotype occurred many times. This chain uses TRBV7-2 with TRBJ2-7; 10 nucleotides agree with TRBD1. Germline V gene data show CDR1 as SGHTA and CDR2 as FQGNSA. J gave up 2 bases and V 4 bases, and 2 bases lay outside the gene matches. This CDR3 spans 14 amino acids. CDR3 amino acids: CASSWTGGPYEQYF. DNA for the CDR3: TGTGCCAGCAGCTGGACAGGGGGGCCCTACGAGCAGTACTTC.

The rearrangement links TRBV28 to TRBJ1-2; possibly TRBD1 for D (5 bases). Per germline, CDR1 MDHEN and CDR2 SYDVKM. The CDR3 is 14 amino acids. The V end lost 10 bases, the J end lost 0 bases, and 15 bases lay between the germline ends. CDR3 in amino acids: CANTRGSTNYGYTF. CDR3 sequence (DNA): TGTGCCAACACTAGGGGCAGTACTAACTATGGCTACACCTTC.

This chain joins TRBV11-2 and TRBJ2-3; TRBD2 agrees at 7 bases. The CDR3 is 15 residues long. CDR1 SGHAT and CDR2 FQNNGV come from the germline V gene. V lost 3 bases, J lost 4 bases, and 7 bases stayed unmatched. The CDR3 DNA reads as TGTGCCAGCAGCTTGGGGGGGGGTATCGCAGATACGCAGTATTTT. The encoded protein is CASSLGGGIADTQYF.

This clonotype was seen more than once but under ten times. The gene calls are TRBV4-3 and TRBJ2-5; 10 nucleotides match TRBD1. After removal of 1 base from V and 4 bases from J, the junction contained 3 bases not matched to a gene. The CDR3 spans 15 residues. CDR1 is LGHNA and CDR2 is YSLEER in the germline V gene. The CDR3 loop is CASSQVGQGRETQYF. The CDR3 DNA reads TGCGCCAGCAGCCAAGTGGGACAGGGGAGAGAGACCCAGTACTTC.

The CDR3 sequence: CASSLAGDKTEAFF. Here the CDR3 DNA reads TGCGCCAGCAGCTTGGCGGGGGATAAAACTGAAGCTTTCTTT. This rearrangement joins TRBV5-1 to TRBJ1-1, with D maybe TRBD1 (5 bases). CDR1 is SGHRS and CDR2 is YFSETQ in the germline V gene. The V end lost 0 bases, the J end lost 5 bases, and 11 bases lay between the germline ends. The length of the CDR3 is 14 residues.

This clonotype was counted only a few times. The V gene is TRBV5-1, the J gene TRBJ2-6, with 9 positions matching TRBD1. This CDR3 is built from 18 residues. Germline CDR1 reads SGHRS; CDR2 reads YFSETQ. The J segment lost 3 bases and the V segment lost 0 bases, leaving 7 bases of the junction unmatched. The CDR3 spells CASSLAGQGAFGANVLTF. Here the CDR3 DNA reads TGCGCCAGCAGCTTGGCGGGACAGGGAGCCTTTGGGGCCAACGTCCTGACTTTC. Using reference TRBV5-1 and TRBJ2-6 for the parts outside the CDR3, the full variable domain is KAGVTQTPRYLIKTRGQQVTLSCSPISGHRSVSWYQQTPGQGLQFLFEYFSETQRNKGNFPGRFSGRQFSNSRSEMNVSTLELGDSALYLCASSLAGQGAFGANVLTFGAGSRLTVL.

The CDR3 coding sequence is TGTGCCAGCAGCTTTACGGGAGGGCCCTCCTACAATGAGCAGTTCTTC. Residues: CASSFTGGPSYNEQFF. This sequence joins TRBV5-8 and TRBJ2-1, with 8 nucleotides matching TRBD2. Unmatched junction bases numbered 4, after V lost 2 bases and J lost 0 bases. This CDR3 spans 16 amino acids. From germline, CDR1 is SGHTS and CDR2 YDEGEE.

The rearrangement uses TRBV7-2 and TRBJ2-1; 9 positions agree with TRBD2. The V segment lost 2 bases and the J segment 10 bases; nucleotides outside the gene matches: 15. Per the germline V gene, CDR1 is SGHTA and CDR2 is FQGNSA. The CDR3 loop spans 17 amino acids. The CDR3 coding sequence is TGTGCCAGCAGCTTATTAGGGGCGGGAGGGCCCCCGCACGAGCAGTTCTTC. This codes for CASSLLGAGGPPHEQFF.

A few counts support this clonotype. The chain is built from TRBV10-1 and TRBJ2-1; no clear D gene. CDR1 is WNHNN, CDR2 SYGVQD, per germline (reference sequence). The CDR3 runs to 12 residues. The ends were cut back, 3 bases at V and 7 bases at J, with 7 bases in the middle. In DNA form, the CDR3 reads TGCGCCAGCAGTGACCCTGGGAATGAGCAGTTCTTC. The encoded protein is CASSDPGNEQFF.